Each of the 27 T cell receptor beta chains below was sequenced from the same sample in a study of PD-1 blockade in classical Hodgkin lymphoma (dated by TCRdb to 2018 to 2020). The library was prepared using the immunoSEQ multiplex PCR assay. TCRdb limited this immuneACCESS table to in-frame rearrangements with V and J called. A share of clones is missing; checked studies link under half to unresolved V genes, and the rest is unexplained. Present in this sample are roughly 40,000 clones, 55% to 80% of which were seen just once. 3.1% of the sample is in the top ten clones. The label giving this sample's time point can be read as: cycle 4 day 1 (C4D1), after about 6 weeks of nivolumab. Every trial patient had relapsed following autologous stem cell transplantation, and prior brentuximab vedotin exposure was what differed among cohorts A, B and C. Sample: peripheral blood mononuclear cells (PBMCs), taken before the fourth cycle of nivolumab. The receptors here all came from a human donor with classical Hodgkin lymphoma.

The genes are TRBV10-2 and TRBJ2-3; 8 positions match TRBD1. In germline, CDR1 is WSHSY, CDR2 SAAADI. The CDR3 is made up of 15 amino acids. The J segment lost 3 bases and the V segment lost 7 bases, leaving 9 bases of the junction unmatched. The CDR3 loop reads CASTLTGAGTDTQYF. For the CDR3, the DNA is TGCGCCAGCACCCTGACAGGGGCTGGAACAGATACGCAGTATTTT.

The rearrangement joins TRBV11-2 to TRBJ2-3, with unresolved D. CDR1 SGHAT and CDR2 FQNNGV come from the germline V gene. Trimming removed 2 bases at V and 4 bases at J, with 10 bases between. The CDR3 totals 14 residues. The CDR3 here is CASSLSKRSDTQYF. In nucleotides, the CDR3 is TGTGCCAGCAGCTTAAGTAAGCGATCAGATACGCAGTATTTT. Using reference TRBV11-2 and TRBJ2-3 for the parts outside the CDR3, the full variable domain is EAGVAQSPRYKIIEKRQSVAFWCNPISGHATLYWYQQILGQGPKLLIQFQNNGVVDDSQLPKDRFSAERLKGVDSTLKIQPAKLEDSAVYLCASSLSKRSDTQYFGPGTRLTVL.

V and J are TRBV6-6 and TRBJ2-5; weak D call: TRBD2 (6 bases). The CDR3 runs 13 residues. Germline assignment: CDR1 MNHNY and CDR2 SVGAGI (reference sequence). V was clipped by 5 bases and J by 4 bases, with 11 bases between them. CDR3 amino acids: CASSTRGGETQYF. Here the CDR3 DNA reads TGTGCCAGCAGTACACGGGGAGGAGAGACCCAGTACTTC.

Here the CDR3 reads CASSLSGGNEQFF. CDR3 sequence (DNA): TGTGCCAGCTCCCTTTCGGGCGGCAATGAGCAGTTCTTC. The chain combines TRBV18 with TRBJ2-1, with no clear D. Germline V gene lookup returns CDR1 KGHSH and CDR2 LQKENI. Between the trimmed V and J ends, which lost 6 bases and 6 bases, there was a span of 12 bases. The CDR3 has 13 residues.

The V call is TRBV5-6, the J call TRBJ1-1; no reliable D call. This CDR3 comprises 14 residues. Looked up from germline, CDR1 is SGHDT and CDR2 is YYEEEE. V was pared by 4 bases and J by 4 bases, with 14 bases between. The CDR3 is CASSLPSSGTEAFF. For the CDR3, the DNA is TGTGCCAGCAGCCTTCCCTCCTCGGGCACTGAAGCTTTCTTT.

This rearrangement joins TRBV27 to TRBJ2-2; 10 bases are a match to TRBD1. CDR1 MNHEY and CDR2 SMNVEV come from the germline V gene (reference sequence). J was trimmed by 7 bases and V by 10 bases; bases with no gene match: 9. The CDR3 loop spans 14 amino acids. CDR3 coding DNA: TGTGCCACTTCCGGGACAGGGGATTACGGGGAGCTGTTTTTT. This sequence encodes CATSGTGDYGELFF.

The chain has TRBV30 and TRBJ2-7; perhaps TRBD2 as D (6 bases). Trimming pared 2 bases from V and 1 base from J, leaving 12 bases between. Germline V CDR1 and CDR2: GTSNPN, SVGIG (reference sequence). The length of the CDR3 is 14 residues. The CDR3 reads CAWSSGTASYEQYF. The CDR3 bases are TGTGCCTGGAGTTCCGGGACTGCGTCCTACGAGCAGTACTTC.

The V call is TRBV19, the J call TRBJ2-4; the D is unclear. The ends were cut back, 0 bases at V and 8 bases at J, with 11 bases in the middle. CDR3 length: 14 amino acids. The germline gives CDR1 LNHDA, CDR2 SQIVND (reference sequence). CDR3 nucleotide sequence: TGTGCCAGTAGTATAGAGGGCAGTAGCTACATTCAGTACTTC. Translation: CASSIEGSSYIQYF.

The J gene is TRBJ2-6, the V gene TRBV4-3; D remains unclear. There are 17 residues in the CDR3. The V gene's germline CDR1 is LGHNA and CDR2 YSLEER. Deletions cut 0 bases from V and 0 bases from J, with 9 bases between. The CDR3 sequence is CASSQEPPISGANVLTF. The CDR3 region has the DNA TGCGCCAGCAGCCAAGAACCGCCGATCTCTGGGGCCAACGTCCTGACTTTC.

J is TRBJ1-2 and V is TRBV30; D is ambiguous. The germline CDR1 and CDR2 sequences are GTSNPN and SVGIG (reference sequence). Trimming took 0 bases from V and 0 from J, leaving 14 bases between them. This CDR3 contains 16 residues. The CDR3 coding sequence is TGTGCCTGGAGTGTTTTGGCAGTCCCGGCTAACTATGGCTACACCTTC. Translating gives CAWSVLAVPANYGYTF.

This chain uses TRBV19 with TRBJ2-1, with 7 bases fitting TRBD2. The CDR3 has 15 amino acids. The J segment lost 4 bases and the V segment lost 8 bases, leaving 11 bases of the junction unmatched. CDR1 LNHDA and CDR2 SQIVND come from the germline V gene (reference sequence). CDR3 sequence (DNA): TGTGCCAGTGATGGGGGGGGAACCAGGTACAATGAGCAGTTCTTC. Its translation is CASDGGGTRYNEQFF.

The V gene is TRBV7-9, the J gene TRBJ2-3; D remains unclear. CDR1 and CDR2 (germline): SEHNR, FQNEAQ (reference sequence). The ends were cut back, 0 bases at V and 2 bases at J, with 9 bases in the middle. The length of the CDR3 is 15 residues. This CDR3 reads CASSLAVGSTDTQYF. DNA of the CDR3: TGTGCCAGCAGCTTAGCGGTTGGCTCCACAGATACGCAGTATTTT.

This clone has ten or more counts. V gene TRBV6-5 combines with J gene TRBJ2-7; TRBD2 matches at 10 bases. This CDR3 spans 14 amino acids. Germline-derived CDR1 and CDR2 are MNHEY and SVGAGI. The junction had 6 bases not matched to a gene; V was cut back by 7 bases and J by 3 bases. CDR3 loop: CASTVAGGHYEQYF. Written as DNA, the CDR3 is TGTGCCAGCACCGTAGCGGGGGGACACTACGAGCAGTACTTC.

The DNA for the CDR3 is TGTGCCAGCAAGCTAGGGACTAGGGTCAACAATGAGCAGTTCTTC. Its protein product is CASKLGTRVNNEQFF. The V call is TRBV7-2, the J call TRBJ2-1; 8 bases align to TRBD2. The CDR3 is 15 residues long. Germline CDR1 and CDR2: SGHTA and FQGNSA. With 7 bases clipped from V and 5 bases from J, the junction kept 10 bases outside the gene matches.

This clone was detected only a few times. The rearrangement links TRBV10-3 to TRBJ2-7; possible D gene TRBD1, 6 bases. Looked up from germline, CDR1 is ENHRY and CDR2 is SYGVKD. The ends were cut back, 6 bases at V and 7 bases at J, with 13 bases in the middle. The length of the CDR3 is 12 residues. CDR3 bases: TGTGCCATCAGCGGCACAGGGAAAGAGCAGTACTTC. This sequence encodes CAISGTGKEQYF.

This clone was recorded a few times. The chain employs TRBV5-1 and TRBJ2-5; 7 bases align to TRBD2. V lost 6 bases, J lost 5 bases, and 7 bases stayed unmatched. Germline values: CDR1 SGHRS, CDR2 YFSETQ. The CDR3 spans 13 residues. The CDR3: CASTLTGRETQYF. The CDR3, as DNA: TGCGCCAGCACGTTAACCGGGAGGGAGACCCAGTACTTC.

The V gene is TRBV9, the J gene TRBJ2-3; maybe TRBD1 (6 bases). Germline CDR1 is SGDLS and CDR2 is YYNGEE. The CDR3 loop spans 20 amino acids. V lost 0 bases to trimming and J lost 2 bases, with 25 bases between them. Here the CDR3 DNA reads TGTGCCAGCAGCGTAGTAGGGCAGGGGCCCTTGGGGCCAGTCACAGATACGCAGTATTTT. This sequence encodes CASSVVGQGPLGPVTDTQYF. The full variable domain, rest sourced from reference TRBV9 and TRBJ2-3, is DSGVTQTPKHLITATGQRVTLRCSPRSGDLSVYWYQQSLDQGLQFLIQYYNGEERAKGNILERFSAQQFPDLHSELNLSSLELGDSALYFCASSVVGQGPLGPVTDTQYFGPGTRLTVL.

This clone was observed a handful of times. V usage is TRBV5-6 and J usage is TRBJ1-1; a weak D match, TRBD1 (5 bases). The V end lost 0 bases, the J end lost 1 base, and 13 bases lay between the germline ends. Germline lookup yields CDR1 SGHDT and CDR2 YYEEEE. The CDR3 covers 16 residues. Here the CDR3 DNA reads TGTGCCAGCAGCTTGGGTAGGAGGAGGGGGAACACTGAAGCTTTCTTT. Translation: CASSLGRRRGNTEAFF. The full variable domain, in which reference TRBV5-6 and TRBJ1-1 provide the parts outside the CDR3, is DAGVTQSPTHLIKTRGQQVTLRCSPKSGHDTVSWYQQALGQGPQFIFQYYEEEERQRGNFPDRFSGHQFPNYSSELNVNALLLGDSALYLCASSLGRRRGNTEAFFGQGTRLTVV.

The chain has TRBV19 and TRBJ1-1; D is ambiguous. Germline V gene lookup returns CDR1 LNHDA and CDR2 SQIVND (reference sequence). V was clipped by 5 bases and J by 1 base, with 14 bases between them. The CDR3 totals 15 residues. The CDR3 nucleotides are TGTGCCAGTAGTCCGCCGGAACAATGGAACACTGAAGCTTTCTTT. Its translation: CASSPPEQWNTEAFF.

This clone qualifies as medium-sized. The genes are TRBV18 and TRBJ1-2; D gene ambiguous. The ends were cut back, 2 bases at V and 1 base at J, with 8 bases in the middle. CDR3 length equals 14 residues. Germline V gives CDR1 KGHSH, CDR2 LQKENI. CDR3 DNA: TGTGCCAGCTCACCAGGCCCAAATAACTATGGCTACACCTTC. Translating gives CASSPGPNNYGYTF.

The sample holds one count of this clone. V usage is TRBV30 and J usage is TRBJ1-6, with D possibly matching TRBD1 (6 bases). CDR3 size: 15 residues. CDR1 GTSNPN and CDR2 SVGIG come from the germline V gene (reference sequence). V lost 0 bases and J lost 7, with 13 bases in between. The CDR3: CAWSVIRGGNSPLHF. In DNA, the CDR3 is TGTGCCTGGAGTGTAATCAGGGGCGGAAATTCACCCCTCCACTTT.

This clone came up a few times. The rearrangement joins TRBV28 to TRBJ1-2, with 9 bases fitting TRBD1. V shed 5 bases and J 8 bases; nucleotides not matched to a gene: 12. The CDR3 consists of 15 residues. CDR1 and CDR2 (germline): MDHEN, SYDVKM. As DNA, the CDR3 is TGTGCCAGCAGTCCCTGGGGACAGGGTATTGAGGGCTACACCTTC. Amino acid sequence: CASSPWGQGIEGYTF.

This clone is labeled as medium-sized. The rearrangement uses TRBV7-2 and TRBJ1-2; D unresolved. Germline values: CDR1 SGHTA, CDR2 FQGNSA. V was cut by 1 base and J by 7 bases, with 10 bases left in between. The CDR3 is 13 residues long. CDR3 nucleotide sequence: TGTGCCAGCAGCTTAGAGGAAGGGATTGGCTACACCTTC. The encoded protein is CASSLEEGIGYTF.

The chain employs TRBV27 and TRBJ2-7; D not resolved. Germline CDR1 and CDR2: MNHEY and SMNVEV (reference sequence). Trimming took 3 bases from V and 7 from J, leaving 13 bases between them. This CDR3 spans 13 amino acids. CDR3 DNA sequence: TGTGCCAGCAGTTTGGCCCAATCTTGGGAGCAGTACTTC. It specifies CASSLAQSWEQYF.

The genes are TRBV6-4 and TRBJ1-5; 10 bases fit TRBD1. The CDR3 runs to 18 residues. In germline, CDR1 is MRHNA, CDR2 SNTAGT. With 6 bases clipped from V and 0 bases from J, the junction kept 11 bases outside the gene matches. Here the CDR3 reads CASRYRDRGPYSNQPQHF. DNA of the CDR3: TGTGCCAGCAGGTATCGGGACAGGGGACCATATAGCAATCAGCCCCAGCATTTT.

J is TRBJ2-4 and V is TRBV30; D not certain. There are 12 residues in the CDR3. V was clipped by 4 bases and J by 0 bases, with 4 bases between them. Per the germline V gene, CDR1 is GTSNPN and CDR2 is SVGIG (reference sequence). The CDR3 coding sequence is TGTGCCTGGAAAGAAGCCAAAAACATTCAGTACTTC. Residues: CAWKEAKNIQYF.

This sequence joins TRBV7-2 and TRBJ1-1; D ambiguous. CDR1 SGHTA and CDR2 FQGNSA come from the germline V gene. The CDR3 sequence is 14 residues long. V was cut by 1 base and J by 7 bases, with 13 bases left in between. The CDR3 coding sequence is TGTGCCAGCAGCTTAGGGCAGCAGATGATTGAAGCTTTCTTT. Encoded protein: CASSLGQQMIEAFF.